Listed below are T cell receptor beta chains from one sample, sequenced in a study of T cells in Graves' hyperthyroidism and ophthalmopathy. TCRdb reprocessed the multiplex PCR reads with MiXCR, giving one entry per CDR3 protein. The repertoire holds about 500,000 distinct CDR3 sequences, with 15% to 20% as singletons. The sequenced material came from blood. All receptors come from a woman younger than 35 with Graves' hyperthyroidism. Each CDR3 is given with its conserved first and last residue. The order of the fields is V gene, J gene, D gene, clone size, CDR3 protein. D genes are given only for firm matches. Size is omitted from some rows. Given values are once, few, many or a class for expanded clones.

TRBV5-1	TRBJ2-2	NA	many	CASSARTDNTGELFF
TRBV20-1	TRBJ2-1	TRBD2	once	CSASGTSGAYNEQFF
TRBV7-2	TRBJ2-7	NA	few	CASSPVGTASYEQYF
TRBV12-3/TRBV12-4	TRBJ1-5	NA	many	CASSWASNQPQHF
TRBV20-1	TRBJ1-1	TRBD1	NA	CRGQGANTEAFF
TRBV20-1	TRBJ1-3	NA	NA	CSAKEQGALGNTIYF
TRBV15	TRBJ1-5	NA	many	CATSSTGNQPQHF
TRBV24-1	TRBJ2-1	NA	many	CATSHSGRRSNNEQFF
TRBV12-3/TRBV12-4	TRBJ2-7	TRBD1	many	CASSDRVHEQYF
TRBV6-5	TRBJ2-7	TRBD2	few	CASSYYGRESYEQYF
TRBV5-1	TRBJ1-1	TRBD1	many	CASSPRQGLNTEAFF
TRBV30	TRBJ1-3	TRBD1	NA	CAGRDRGLAGNTIYF
TRBV20-1	TRBJ1-2	TRBD1	many	CSVQPLGQGLGGYTF
TRBV28	TRBJ2-3	NA	many	CASSLWGTSDTQYF
TRBV5-6	TRBJ1-6	NA	NA	CASSPRVTGSPLHF
TRBV3-1	TRBJ2-7	NA	many	CASSQDRAGSTYEQYF
TRBV27	TRBJ2-5	NA	few	CASSSGFVQETQYF
TRBV6-1	TRBJ2-3	TRBD1	few	CASRGTGARTDTQYF
TRBV12-3/TRBV12-4	TRBJ1-5	TRBD1	many	CASSPRGRLPQHF
TRBV12-3/TRBV12-4	TRBJ2-5	TRBD1	NA	CASSAAAGGGETQYF
TRBV5-1	TRBJ2-7	TRBD1	NA	CASSEPGQGKQYF
TRBV24-1	TRBJ1-2	NA	NA	CATSRNRAGGYTF
TRBV11-3	TRBJ1-1	TRBD1	many	CASSLRQGQDAFF
TRBV7-9	TRBJ2-7	NA	NA	CASSRSSNEQYF
TRBV4-3	TRBJ2-3	TRBD2	NA	CASSLRRPSGGSTDTQYF
TRBV6-1	TRBJ2-5	NA	many	CASSINAETQYF